This T cell receptor beta chain was sequenced during a study of T cell changes during pregnancy in multiple sclerosis. Per germline, CDR1 SGHAT and CDR2 FQNNGV. The V end lost 2 bases, the J end lost 1 base, and 7 bases lay between the germline ends. The CDR3 covers 14 residues. Assay used: immunoSEQ multiplex PCR; TCRdb lists only in-frame clones, some missing. In the table there are 38,000 or so clones, around 87% of which are singletons. The table lists this clone with a count of one. Here the sequenced sample was CD4+ T cells from peripheral blood mononuclear cells, taken in the second trimester of pregnancy. The clonotype was recovered from a female donor with multiple sclerosis, enrolled in a pregnancy study. The chain joins TRBV11-2 to TRBJ2-3; no definite D call. CDR3 in amino acids: CASSLFTGTDTQYF. The CDR3 DNA sequence: TGTGCCAGCAGCTTATTCACTGGCACAGATACGCAGTATTTT.